A selection of T cell receptor beta chains follows, all from one sample in a study of blood T cell repertoires in COVID-19. Sequencing used immunoSEQ multiplex PCR; TCRdb keeps in-frame clones, though not all of them. The sample lists hundreds of thousands of clones, roughly 89% occurring once. The specimen was PBMCs or T cells enriched from blood (not recorded which). These receptors came from a woman aged 18-29 years with acute COVID-19. CDR3s include the opening cysteine and the closing phenylalanine or tryptophan. The order of the fields is J gene, V gene, D gene, clone size, CDR3 length, CDR3 protein, CDR3 DNA. The D gene is left open where the match is weak. Size is omitted from some rows. Given values are once, few, many or a class for expanded clones.

j_gene: TRBJ2-2; v_gene: TRBV12-5; d_gene: .; abundance: .; len: 12; CDR3aa: CASGQGPGELFF; CDR3nt: TGTGCTAGTGGACAGGGTCCCGGGGAGCTGTTTTTT
j_gene: TRBJ1-5; v_gene: TRBV18; d_gene: .; abundance: once; len: 15; CDR3aa: CASSLSSGGPQPQHF; CDR3nt: TGTGCCAGCTCGCTCTCAAGTGGAGGGCCTCAGCCCCAGCATTTT
j_gene: TRBJ2-7; v_gene: TRBV5-4; d_gene: .; abundance: once; len: 13; CDR3aa: CASSVGQYYEQYF; CDR3nt: TGTGCCAGCAGCGTAGGACAGTACTACGAGCAGTACTTC
j_gene: TRBJ1-1; v_gene: TRBV28; d_gene: .; abundance: .; len: 12; CDR3aa: CASSLVSVEAFF; CDR3nt: TGTGCCAGCAGTTTGGTATCAGTTGAAGCTTTCTTT
j_gene: TRBJ2-1; v_gene: TRBV2; d_gene: TRBD1; abundance: .; len: 14; CDR3aa: CASRGQGAWDEQFF; CDR3nt: TGTGCCAGCAGGGGACAGGGGGCGTGGGATGAGCAGTTCTTC
j_gene: TRBJ2-1; v_gene: TRBV12-3/TRBV12-4; d_gene: .; abundance: .; len: 12; CDR3aa: CASSLTAGWPFF; CDR3nt: TGTGCCAGCAGTTTAACTGCGGGGTGGCCGTTCTTC
j_gene: TRBJ1-1; v_gene: TRBV28; d_gene: .; abundance: .; len: 13; CDR3aa: CASSLSWNTEAFF; CDR3nt: TGTGCCAGCAGTTTATCATGGAACACTGAAGCTTTCTTT
j_gene: TRBJ1-1; v_gene: TRBV14; d_gene: TRBD1; abundance: .; len: 19; CDR3aa: CASSQEDWDSQPMNTEAFF; CDR3nt: TGTGCCAGCAGCCAAGAGGACTGGGACAGCCAACCCATGAACACTGAAGCTTTCTTT
j_gene: TRBJ1-2; v_gene: TRBV6-5; d_gene: .; abundance: .; len: 16; CDR3aa: CASSFDLKTANYGYTF; CDR3nt: TGTGCCAGCAGTTTCGACCTGAAGACAGCGAACTATGGCTACACCTTC
j_gene: TRBJ2-3; v_gene: TRBV29-1; d_gene: TRBD2; abundance: .; len: 12; CDR3aa: CSVETSGSTQYF; CDR3nt: TGCAGCGTCGAGACTAGCGGGAGTACGCAGTATTTT
j_gene: TRBJ1-4; v_gene: TRBV4-1; d_gene: .; abundance: .; len: 16; CDR3aa: CASSQDPAQGMEKLFF; CDR3nt: TGCGCCAGCAGCCAAGACCCCGCACAGGGTATGGAAAAACTGTTTTTT
j_gene: TRBJ2-5; v_gene: TRBV5-1; d_gene: .; abundance: .; len: 14; CDR3aa: CASSIQGREETQYF; CDR3nt: TGCGCCAGCAGTATTCAGGGCAGAGAGGAGACCCAGTACTTC
j_gene: TRBJ1-2; v_gene: TRBV19; d_gene: TRBD1; abundance: .; len: 13; CDR3aa: CATSGQQLYGYTF; CDR3nt: TGTGCCACCTCGGGACAGCAACTCTATGGCTACACCTTC
j_gene: TRBJ1-4; v_gene: TRBV29-1; d_gene: TRBD1; abundance: few; len: 13; CDR3aa: CSAGQGANEKLFF; CDR3nt: TGCAGCGCTGGACAGGGGGCAAATGAAAAACTGTTTTTT
j_gene: TRBJ2-3; v_gene: TRBV2; d_gene: .; abundance: .; len: 19; CDR3aa: CASSESGVGRFIVADTQYF; CDR3nt: TGTGCCAGCAGTGAATCGGGGGTCGGACGTTTTATAGTGGCAGATACGCAGTATTTT
j_gene: TRBJ2-7; v_gene: TRBV6-5; d_gene: .; abundance: .; len: 15; CDR3aa: CASSYSPDSFYEQYF; CDR3nt: TGTGCCAGCAGTTACTCGCCGGACAGTTTTTACGAGCAGTACTTC
j_gene: TRBJ1-2; v_gene: TRBV10-2; d_gene: .; abundance: .; len: 12; CDR3aa: CASSELRDGYTF; CDR3nt: TGCGCCAGCAGTGAGTTGAGAGATGGCTACACCTTC
j_gene: TRBJ1-2; v_gene: TRBV19; d_gene: .; abundance: .; len: 14; CDR3aa: CASIDIGRNYGYTF; CDR3nt: TGTGCCAGTATTGACATAGGTCGTAACTATGGCTACACCTTC
j_gene: TRBJ2-1; v_gene: TRBV29-1; d_gene: TRBD2; abundance: .; len: 13; CDR3aa: CSAEAGTYNEQFF; CDR3nt: TGCAGCGCTGAAGCGGGAACTTACAATGAGCAGTTCTTC
j_gene: TRBJ1-1; v_gene: TRBV27; d_gene: .; abundance: .; len: 13; CDR3aa: CASSFSWGSKAFF; CDR3nt: TGTGCCAGCAGTTTCAGTTGGGGCTCGAAGGCTTTCTTT
j_gene: TRBJ2-7; v_gene: TRBV28; d_gene: .; abundance: .; len: 14; CDR3aa: CASSPVSIRYEQYF; CDR3nt: TGTGCCAGCAGCCCCGTGAGTATTCGGTACGAGCAGTACTTC
j_gene: TRBJ1-1; v_gene: TRBV29-1; d_gene: .; abundance: once; len: 15; CDR3aa: CSVGLGATGRAEAFF; CDR3nt: TGCAGCGTTGGCCTAGGTGCCACAGGGAGGGCTGAAGCTTTCTTT
j_gene: TRBJ1-5; v_gene: TRBV12-5; d_gene: .; abundance: .; len: 16; CDR3aa: CASGSPTGGADQPQHF; CDR3nt: TGTGCTAGTGGTTCGCCAACCGGGGGGGCTGATCAGCCCCAGCATTTT
j_gene: TRBJ2-1; v_gene: TRBV15; d_gene: TRBD2; abundance: .; len: 16; CDR3aa: CATSRGGGFSYNEQFF; CDR3nt: TGTGCCACCAGCAGAGGGGGGGGATTTTCCTACAATGAGCAGTTCTTC
j_gene: TRBJ2-7; v_gene: TRBV3-1/TRBV3-2; d_gene: .; abundance: .; len: 14; CDR3aa: CASSQVLPSYEQYF; CDR3nt: TGTGCCAGCAGCCAAGTACTTCCTTCCTACGAGCAGTACTTC
j_gene: TRBJ2-7; v_gene: TRBV11-2; d_gene: TRBD1; abundance: .; len: 17; CDR3aa: CASSPYTVTGGNYEQYF; CDR3nt: TGTGCCAGCAGCCCCTATACAGTGACAGGGGGGAACTACGAGCAGTACTTC
j_gene: TRBJ2-7; v_gene: TRBV18; d_gene: .; abundance: .; len: 16; CDR3aa: CASSPVGWEIVHEQYF; CDR3nt: TGTGCCAGCTCACCGGTTGGGTGGGAGATCGTCCACGAGCAGTACTTC
j_gene: TRBJ2-5; v_gene: TRBV24-1; d_gene: TRBD2; abundance: .; len: 19; CDR3aa: CATSDLRLVGREDQETQYF; CDR3nt: TGTGCCACCAGTGATCTTCGGCTAGTTGGGCGGGAGGACCAAGAGACCCAGTACTTC
j_gene: TRBJ2-2; v_gene: TRBV9; d_gene: .; abundance: few; len: 15; CDR3aa: CASSVDPTAAGELFF; CDR3nt: TGTGCCAGCAGCGTAGATCCCACAGCGGCCGGGGAGCTGTTTTTT
j_gene: TRBJ2-7; v_gene: TRBV28; d_gene: .; abundance: .; len: 12; CDR3aa: CASSFVGGEQYF; CDR3nt: TGTGCCAGCAGTTTTGTCGGAGGCGAGCAGTACTTC
j_gene: TRBJ1-4; v_gene: TRBV5-1; d_gene: TRBD1; abundance: .; len: 17; CDR3aa: CASSPGPGTGVNEKLFF; CDR3nt: TGCGCCAGCAGCCCAGGTCCCGGGACAGGGGTTAATGAAAAACTGTTTTTT
j_gene: TRBJ1-5; v_gene: TRBV24-1; d_gene: TRBD1; abundance: .; len: 13; CDR3aa: CAKRGQEDQPQHF; CDR3nt: TGTGCAAAGAGGGGACAGGAGGATCAGCCCCAGCATTTT
j_gene: TRBJ2-7; v_gene: TRBV27; d_gene: TRBD1; abundance: .; len: 15; CDR3aa: CASSPVGDSSYEQYF; CDR3nt: TGTGCCAGCAGCCCAGTCGGGGACAGTTCCTACGAGCAGTACTTC
j_gene: TRBJ2-5; v_gene: TRBV2; d_gene: TRBD2; abundance: .; len: 16; CDR3aa: CAGKTLGLAEKETQYF; CDR3nt: TGTGCCGGAAAAACCCTGGGACTAGCGGAGAAAGAGACCCAGTACTTC
j_gene: TRBJ1-1; v_gene: TRBV7-9; d_gene: .; abundance: .; len: 14; CDR3aa: CASSLRDDNPEAFF; CDR3nt: TGTGCCAGCAGCCTGCGGGACGATAACCCTGAAGCTTTCTTT
j_gene: TRBJ1-1; v_gene: TRBV7-9; d_gene: TRBD1; abundance: .; len: 14; CDR3aa: CASSDLDRGTEAFF; CDR3nt: TGTGCCAGCAGCGACCTGGACAGGGGCACTGAAGCTTTCTTT
j_gene: TRBJ1-2; v_gene: TRBV12-3/TRBV12-4; d_gene: .; abundance: few; len: 13; CDR3aa: CASSLGRGYGYTF; CDR3nt: TGTGCCAGCAGTTTAGGCAGAGGATATGGCTACACCTTC
j_gene: TRBJ1-1; v_gene: TRBV5-8; d_gene: .; abundance: .; len: 10; CDR3aa: CASGGGLAFF; CDR3nt: TGTGCCAGCGGGGGAGGGTTGGCTTTCTTT
j_gene: TRBJ1-1; v_gene: TRBV12-3/TRBV12-4; d_gene: .; abundance: .; len: 12; CDR3aa: CASSFGVTEAFF; CDR3nt: TGTGCCAGCAGTTTTGGAGTGACTGAAGCTTTCTTT
j_gene: TRBJ1-5; v_gene: TRBV24-1; d_gene: .; abundance: .; len: 14; CDR3aa: CATSETDYNQPQHF; CDR3nt: TGTGCCACCAGTGAGACAGATTACAATCAGCCCCAGCATTTT
j_gene: TRBJ1-2; v_gene: TRBV28; d_gene: TRBD1; abundance: few; len: 13; CDR3aa: CASRSDRGYGYTF; CDR3nt: TGTGCCAGCAGGTCGGACAGGGGCTATGGCTACACCTTC
j_gene: TRBJ1-5; v_gene: TRBV28; d_gene: .; abundance: few; len: 14; CDR3aa: CASSLRRGNQPQHF; CDR3nt: TGTGCCAGCAGTTTAAGGAGAGGCAATCAGCCCCAGCATTTT
j_gene: TRBJ2-1; v_gene: TRBV10-2; d_gene: TRBD2; abundance: .; len: 15; CDR3aa: CASSGLADSYNEQFF; CDR3nt: TGCGCCAGCAGTGGCCTAGCGGACTCCTACAATGAGCAGTTCTTC
j_gene: TRBJ2-6; v_gene: TRBV7-6; d_gene: TRBD2; abundance: .; len: 19; CDR3aa: CASSLDTGGLGSGANVLTF; CDR3nt: TGTGCCAGCAGCTTAGATACGGGGGGGCTCGGCTCTGGGGCCAACGTCCTGACTTTC
j_gene: TRBJ2-6; v_gene: TRBV27; d_gene: .; abundance: few; len: 16; CDR3aa: CASRLQGTAGANVLTF; CDR3nt: TGTGCCAGCAGGTTACAGGGAACCGCTGGGGCCAACGTCCTGACTTTC
j_gene: TRBJ2-3; v_gene: TRBV3-1/TRBV3-2; d_gene: .; abundance: once; len: 18; CDR3aa: CASSQERPFVGGTDTQYF; CDR3nt: TGTGCCAGCAGCCAAGAGAGGCCGTTCGTAGGGGGCACAGATACGCAGTATTTT
j_gene: TRBJ2-7; v_gene: TRBV6-5; d_gene: .; abundance: .; len: 13; CDR3aa: CASSSGPTYEQYF; CDR3nt: TGTGCCAGCAGTTCAGGTCCCACCTACGAGCAGTACTTC
j_gene: TRBJ2-6; v_gene: TRBV3-1/TRBV3-2; d_gene: TRBD2; abundance: .; len: 17; CDR3aa: CASSFGLAGSGANVLTF; CDR3nt: TGTGCCAGCAGCTTCGGACTAGCGGGATCGGGGGCCAACGTCCTGACTTTC
j_gene: TRBJ1-1; v_gene: TRBV18; d_gene: TRBD1; abundance: .; len: 14; CDR3aa: CASSPGTGRTEAFF; CDR3nt: TGTGCCAGCTCACCAGGGACAGGGAGGACTGAAGCTTTCTTT
j_gene: TRBJ1-2; v_gene: TRBV29-1; d_gene: TRBD1; abundance: .; len: 11; CDR3aa: CSVLGQAGYTF; CDR3nt: TGCAGCGTTCTTGGACAGGCGGGCTACACCTTC
j_gene: TRBJ2-1; v_gene: TRBV5-4; d_gene: TRBD2; abundance: .; len: 14; CDR3aa: CASSGTSARDEQFF; CDR3nt: TGTGCCAGCAGCGGGACTAGCGCTAGGGATGAGCAGTTCTTC
j_gene: TRBJ2-7; v_gene: TRBV24-1; d_gene: TRBD2; abundance: .; len: 16; CDR3aa: CATSESKREGTHEQYF; CDR3nt: TGTGCCACCAGTGAGTCGAAGCGGGAGGGTACCCACGAGCAGTACTTC
j_gene: TRBJ1-2; v_gene: TRBV7-9; d_gene: .; abundance: .; len: 12; CDR3aa: CASRTEYHGYTF; CDR3nt: TGTGCCAGCAGAACAGAATATCATGGCTACACCTTC
j_gene: TRBJ1-3; v_gene: TRBV28; d_gene: .; abundance: .; len: 17; CDR3aa: CASSPSQGSSSGNTIYF; CDR3nt: TGTGCCAGCAGTCCCTCACAGGGAAGCTCCTCTGGAAACACCATATATTTT
j_gene: TRBJ2-1; v_gene: TRBV15; d_gene: TRBD2; abundance: .; len: 11; CDR3aa: CATREGREQFF; CDR3nt: TGTGCCACGCGGGAGGGCCGTGAGCAGTTCTTC
j_gene: TRBJ1-5; v_gene: TRBV19; d_gene: TRBD1; abundance: few; len: 16; CDR3aa: CASSANQGVGRQPQHF; CDR3nt: TGTGCCAGTAGTGCGAACCAGGGGGTTGGTCGTCAGCCCCAGCATTTT
j_gene: TRBJ2-3; v_gene: TRBV5-1; d_gene: TRBD2; abundance: .; len: 15; CDR3aa: CASSFSGRALDTQYF; CDR3nt: TGCGCCAGCAGCTTTAGCGGGAGGGCCTTAGATACGCAGTATTTT
j_gene: TRBJ2-1; v_gene: TRBV3-1/TRBV3-2; d_gene: .; abundance: .; len: 15; CDR3aa: CASSQSRAGNNEQFF; CDR3nt: TGTGCCAGCAGCCAGTCGAGAGCGGGTAATAATGAGCAGTTCTTC